The 23 T cell receptor beta chains below come from one sample, sequenced in a study of CD8 T cells in ankylosing spondylitis. A single record per CDR3 protein comes from TCRdb applying MiXCR to the 5' RACE reads. This sample carries fewer than 550,000 distinct CDR3 sequences, about 5% of them seen once, and the ten largest clones take around 3.5%. The antigens of these receptors remain unknown. Findings of the study overall: Characteristic of ankylosing spondylitis blood, it appeared, was a TCR beta motif comprising about eight highly homologous variants.

The sample comprised blood, either unsorted or a sorted T cell fraction (not recorded which). The source of these receptors is a male donor with ankylosing spondylitis.

In this sample, this clonotype turned up many times. A much larger clonotype is one base distant, so this may be a read error. The chain recombines TRBV7-9 with TRBJ2-7; D is undetermined. Germline V gene sequence: CDR1 SEHNR, CDR2 FQNEAQ (reference sequence). Trimming removed 3 bases from V and 0 bases from J, with 3 bases in between. This CDR3 is 12 amino acids long. CDR3: CASSFVSYEQYF. The CDR3 DNA reads TGTGCCAGCAGCTTCGTCTCCTACGAGCAGTACTTC.

The table lists this clonotype with many counts. The rearrangement joins TRBV20-1 to TRBJ2-5; 7 positions match TRBD2. V shed 1 base, J shed 5 bases, and the junction held 7 bases outside the gene matches. Germline V CDR1 and CDR2: DFQATT, SNEGSKA (reference sequence). This CDR3 is built from 14 residues. CDR3 nucleotides: TGCAGTGCTAGAGGCGGACTGGGAGGGGAGACCCAGTACTTC. Protein: CSARGGLGGETQYF.

This clonotype was recorded many times. This rearrangement joins TRBV25-1 to TRBJ2-1; tentative D call: TRBD2 (6 bases). From germline, CDR1 is MGHDK and CDR2 SYGVNS. This CDR3 contains 14 residues. V lost 6 bases and J lost 0, with 9 bases in between. The CDR3 DNA sequence: TGTGCCAGCAGCGCGGGGTACTCCTACAATGAGCAGTTCTTC. Its translation: CASSAGYSYNEQFF.

The sample holds a few counts of this clonotype. The chain combines TRBV5-1 with TRBJ2-3, with a possible D match to TRBD2 (6 bases). CDR3 length: 17 residues. V was shortened by 4 bases and J by 0 bases, with 18 bases between the two germline ends. CDR1 is SGHRS and CDR2 is YFSETQ in the germline V gene. The CDR3 loop reads CASSKLESGDSTDTQYF. DNA of the CDR3: TGCGCCAGCAGCAAATTAGAATCGGGGGATAGCACAGATACGCAGTATTTT. Based on the CDR3 plus reference TRBV5-1 and TRBJ2-3, the full variable domain is KAGVTQTPRYLIKTRGQQVTLSCSPISGHRSVSWYQQTPGQGLQFLFEYFSETQRNKGNFPGRFSGRQFSNSRSEMNVSTLELGDSALYLCASSKLESGDSTDTQYFGPGTRLTVL.

This clonotype appeared many times. The chain uses TRBV5-1 and TRBJ2-1, with D maybe TRBD1 (6 bases). CDR3 length: 14 amino acids. The germline V gene encodes CDR1 SGHRS and CDR2 YFSETQ. V lost 6 bases to trimming and J lost 9 bases, with 19 bases between them. The CDR3 sequence is CASTREGDGGEQFF. The DNA of the CDR3 is TGCGCCAGCACCAGAGAGGGGGATGGGGGTGAGCAGTTCTTC.

This clonotype was seen repeatedly, ten times or more. The rearrangement uses TRBV9 and TRBJ2-1, with 11 bases that match TRBD2. Germline values: CDR1 SGDLS, CDR2 YYNGEE. This CDR3 contains 19 residues. The junction had 15 bases not matched to a gene; V was cut back by 4 bases and J by 3 bases. This CDR3 is CASSFRKPGLAEYYNEQFF. CDR3 bases: TGTGCCAGCAGCTTCAGAAAACCGGGACTAGCGGAATACTACAATGAGCAGTTCTTC. The full variable domain, with the rest looked up from reference TRBV9 and TRBJ2-1, is DSGVTQTPKHLITATGQRVTLRCSPRSGDLSVYWYQQSLDQGLQFLIQYYNGEERAKGNILERFSAQQFPDLHSELNLSSLELGDSALYFCASSFRKPGLAEYYNEQFFGPGTRLTVL.

This clonotype appeared a few times. This sequence joins TRBV4-2 and TRBJ2-5; 11 positions match TRBD2. This CDR3 is built from 21 residues. The V gene end was trimmed by 0 bases and the J gene end by 4 bases; junction bases not matched to a gene: 19. Germline V gives CDR1 LGHNA, CDR2 YNFKEQ. The CDR3 reads CASSQDLVTSGRGGNRETQYF. The DNA for the CDR3 is TGTGCCAGCAGCCAAGATCTTGTAACTAGCGGGAGAGGTGGGAATCGAGAGACCCAGTACTTC.

J is TRBJ1-1 and V is TRBV18, with D perhaps TRBD1 (5 bases). V was trimmed by 3 bases and J by 6 bases, leaving 11 bases between them. CDR1 KGHSH and CDR2 LQKENI come from the germline V gene. This CDR3 region has 13 residues. The CDR3, as DNA: TGTGCCAGCTCACCCACAGGAACCTCTGAAGCTTTCTTT. It encodes CASSPTGTSEAFF.

This clonotype was seen more than once but under ten times. CDR3 in amino acids: CSAREVVANVLTF. CDR3 DNA: TGCAGTGCTAGAGAGGTGGTGGCCAACGTCCTGACTTTC. This chain links TRBV20-1 with TRBJ2-6; D is undetermined. The CDR3 consists of 13 residues. Germline lookup yields CDR1 DFQATT and CDR2 SNEGSKA (reference sequence). The V gene lost 0 bases and the J gene lost 6 bases, with 6 bases spanning the gap.

The table lists this clonotype with a few counts. The rearrangement uses TRBV10-3 and TRBJ2-3; 14 bases are shared with TRBD2. The CDR3 is made up of 16 amino acids. J lost 7 bases, V lost 3 bases, and 6 bases had no gene match. Germline CDR1 reads ENHRY; CDR2 reads SYGVKD. The CDR3 here is CAISESGTSGRHTQYF. The CDR3, as DNA: TGTGCCATCAGTGAATCTGGGACTAGCGGGAGACATACGCAGTATTTT.

This clonotype was seen repeatedly, ten times or more. In DNA form, the CDR3 reads TGTGCCAGCAGCTTACACAGATCCTACGAGCAGTACTTC. Amino acid sequence: CASSLHRSYEQYF. The chain uses TRBV7-2 and TRBJ2-7, with unresolved D. The CDR3 is made up of 13 amino acids. The V and J ends lost 2 bases and 1 base respectively, with 6 bases between them. Germline loops: CDR1 SGHTA, CDR2 FQGNSA.

In its sample, this clonotype was seen a few times. The chain couples TRBV28 to TRBJ2-5, with TRBD1 identical over 7 bases. The CDR3 length is 15 residues. Germline-derived CDR1 and CDR2 are MDHEN and SYDVKM. V lost 2 bases to trimming and J lost 4 bases; unmatched junction nucleotides: 7. CDR3 bases: TGTGCCAGCAGTTTACCACAGGGGTGGAGAGAGACCCAGTACTTC. Amino acid sequence: CASSLPQGWRETQYF.

This clonotype was observed a handful of times. V is TRBV4-3 and J is TRBJ2-7; D may be TRBD1 (7 bases). Trimming removed 2 bases from V and 1 base from J, with 12 bases in between. Germline CDR1 LGHNA, CDR2 YSLEER. This CDR3 region has 15 residues. The chain's CDR3 is CASSQWDSGSYEQYF. In DNA, the CDR3 is TGCGCCAGCAGCCAATGGGACAGCGGGTCCTACGAGCAGTACTTC.

In this sample, this clonotype turned up many times. The chain couples TRBV20-1 to TRBJ2-5; D is uncertain. CDR1 and CDR2 from the germline V gene are DFQATT and SNEGSKA (reference sequence). This CDR3 spans 11 amino acids. Trimming removed 3 bases at V and 4 bases at J, with 6 bases between. The CDR3 DNA reads as TGCAGTGCTAGGATCGGAGAGACCCAGTACTTC. The encoded protein is CSARIGETQYF.

This clonotype was seen ten or more times. The J gene is TRBJ1-1, the V gene TRBV4-2; D ambiguous. V was shortened by 1 base and J by 1 base, with 1 base between the two germline ends. The CDR3 runs 12 residues. The germline CDR1 and CDR2 sequences are LGHNA and YNFKEQ. CDR3 in amino acids: CASSQANTEAFF. CDR3 DNA: TGTGCCAGCAGCCAAGCGAACACTGAAGCTTTCTTT.

The chain has TRBV20-1 and TRBJ2-1; 10 bases map to TRBD2. CDR1 is DFQATT and CDR2 is SNEGSKA in the germline V gene (reference sequence). The V and J ends lost 3 bases and 6 bases, in that order; junction bases with no gene match: 5. This CDR3 is built from 14 residues. The CDR3 DNA reads as TGCAGTGCTAGTAGGTCTAGCGGGAGCAATGAGCAGTTCTTC. This translates into CSASRSSGSNEQFF.

This clonotype has at least ten counts. This chain links TRBV6-5 with TRBJ2-5; possibly TRBD1 or TRBD2 for D (5 bases each). With 4 bases removed from V and 4 bases from J, the gap between germline ends came to 16 bases. Germline V gives CDR1 MNHEY, CDR2 SVGAGI. The CDR3 is 15 residues long. CDR3 DNA sequence: TGTGCCAGCAGTTCCTTCGGGACGGTTCTAGAGACCCAGTACTTC. Its translation is CASSSFGTVLETQYF.

The table lists this clonotype with a few counts. The chain recombines TRBV28 with TRBJ1-5; TRBD1 agrees at 9 bases. The germline gives CDR1 MDHEN, CDR2 SYDVKM. After removal of 3 bases from V and 7 bases from J, the junction contained 7 bases not matched to a gene. The CDR3 runs to 15 residues. The DNA of the CDR3 is TGTGCCAGCAGTTTGTCCCGACAGGGGGGGCAGCCCCAGCATTTT. As protein: CASSLSRQGGQPQHF.

At least ten counts were recorded for this clonotype. The rearrangement joins TRBV4-2 to TRBJ2-1; 7 nucleotides line up with TRBD1. The germline V gene encodes CDR1 LGHNA and CDR2 YNFKEQ. After removal of 2 bases from V and 4 bases from J, the junction contained 5 bases not matched to a gene. The CDR3 runs 15 residues. The CDR3 spells CASSQRQGPYNEQFF. In DNA form, the CDR3 reads TGTGCCAGCAGCCAAAGACAGGGCCCGTACAATGAGCAGTTCTTC.

Notes on this clonotype: Just one base apart from a much larger clone, this may be a read error. Because the CDR3 is missing its conserved closing phenylalanine or tryptophan, this is likely a read error. The rearrangement links TRBV27 to TRBJ2-7; D not certain. Germline V CDR1 and CDR2: MNHEY, SMNVEV (reference sequence). The CDR3 covers 15 residues. V was cut by 2 bases and J by 0 bases, with 11 bases left in between. As DNA, the CDR3 is TGTGCCAGCAGTTTAGTCGGCCTGGGCTCCTACGAGCAGTACCTC. It translates to CASSLVGLGSYEQYL.

This clonotype was recorded many times. The chain joins TRBV7-9 to TRBJ1-5, with D perhaps TRBD1 (5 bases). V was clipped by 4 bases and J by 9 bases, with 10 bases between them. CDR3 length: 12 residues. In germline, CDR1 is SEHNR, CDR2 FQNEAQ (reference sequence). The DNA for the CDR3 is TGTGCCAGCAGCTCGACAGATCTGCCCCAGCATTTT. Protein: CASSSTDLPQHF. The entire variable domain, with the rest obtained from reference TRBV7-9 and TRBJ1-5, is as follows: DTGVSQNPRHKITKRGQNVTFRCDPISEHNRLYWYRQTLGQGPEFLTYFQNEAQLEKSRLLSDRFSAERPKGSFSTLEIQRTEQGDSAMYLCASSSTDLPQHFGDGTRLSIL.

This clonotype was detected ten times or more. This chain connects TRBV10-3 to TRBJ2-3; perhaps TRBD1 as D (6 bases). Germline V CDR1 and CDR2: ENHRY, SYGVKD. Trimming took off 4 bases at V and 2 bases at J, with 13 bases between the two ends. This CDR3 is 15 amino acids long. The CDR3 protein is CAISVRGYYTDTQYF. The CDR3 nucleotides read TGTGCCATCAGTGTCAGGGGCTACTACACAGATACGCAGTATTTT.

The CDR3 sequence: CSVEGLRLVGQFF. CDR3 DNA: TGCAGCGTTGAGGGACTACGGTTGGTTGGGCAGTTCTTC. The chain carries TRBV29-1 and TRBJ2-1; 7 bases align to TRBD2. V lost 3 bases and J lost 12; bases outside the gene matches: 11. Germline values: CDR1 SQVTM, CDR2 ANQGSEA. The CDR3 has 13 amino acids.